This TCR beta chain is from a study of blood T cells in healthy people across ages. General study findings and limits: Lack of knowledge of donor CMV status possibly confounded expanded clonotype changes.

Details on this clonotype: Its antigen is not known.

Together with a sample-barcoded 5' primer, a J-beta primer mix was included in a second PCR lasting about 7 to 11 cycles. All cDNA molecules were each tagged by a template-switch adaptor with 12 random nucleotides. From the 5' RACE reads, TCRdb called clonotypes with MiXCR, one entry per CDR3 protein. The sample holds 550,000 to 600,000 distinct CDR3 sequences, about 45% seen once. Peripheral blood samples of around 11 milliliters were drawn from each donor. Extraction yielded at least 6 micrograms of total RNA per sample. The CDR3 spans 14 residues. V was pared by 5 bases and J by 3 bases, with 16 bases between. CDR1 is DFQATT and CDR2 is SNEGSKA in the germline V gene (reference sequence).

The genes are TRBV20-1 and TRBJ2-5, with TRBD1 as a possible D gene (6 bases). The clonotype was recovered from a man older than 75 in good health. The sample was blood. The CDR3 nucleotides read TGCAGTGCTGGAAACCCGGGACAAAAAGAGACCCAGTACTTC. This sequence encodes CSAGNPGQKETQYF.